This entry lists 21 T cell receptor beta chains sequenced from one sample in a study of cytomegalovirus exposure and HLA in healthy donors. 60 Vbeta and 13 Jbeta primers were used in PCR. Sequencing used immunoSEQ multiplex PCR; TCRdb keeps in-frame clones, though not all of them. The sample has more than 95,000 clones; 60% to 80% are singletons. Sequencing was performed on PBMCs. These receptors all stem from a man between 60 and 75 years old in good health and CMV-seropositive.

The chain carries TRBV5-1 and TRBJ1-6; D might be TRBD1 (5 bases). Germline V lookup: CDR1 SGHRS, CDR2 YFSETQ. The CDR3 covers 16 residues. V lost 0 bases and J lost 2, with 9 bases in between. Here the CDR3 reads CASSLEGPAYNSPLHF. In nucleotides, the CDR3 is TGCGCCAGCAGCTTGGAGGGGCCGGCCTATAATTCACCCCTCCACTTT. The full variable domain, completed using reference TRBV5-1 and TRBJ1-6, is KAGVTQTPRYLIKTRGQQVTLSCSPISGHRSVSWYQQTPGQGLQFLFEYFSETQRNKGNFPGRFSGRQFSNSRSEMNVSTLELGDSALYLCASSLEGPAYNSPLHFGNGTRLTVT.

This clone appeared a single time. This chain connects TRBV28 to TRBJ1-1; weak D call: TRBD1 (5 bases). The CDR3 length is 13 residues. The V gene's germline CDR1 is MDHEN and CDR2 SYDVKM. V lost 5 bases and J 1 base, leaving 8 bases between the germline ends. The CDR3 is CASSQDTNTEAFF. CDR3 coding DNA: TGTGCCAGCAGTCAGGACACGAACACTGAAGCTTTCTTT.

CDR3 coding DNA: TGTGCCAGCACCGACGGCTTGGGGGGTGGTACTGAAGCTTTCTTT. Protein sequence: CASTDGLGGGTEAFF. The gene calls are TRBV6-1 and TRBJ1-1; D may be TRBD1 (5 bases). Trimming took off 7 bases at V and 5 bases at J, with 20 bases between the two ends. Germline CDR1 is MNHNS and CDR2 is SASEGT. The CDR3 totals 15 residues.

The chain uses TRBV11-2 and TRBJ2-7; TRBD2 is a possible D gene (6 bases). Germline loops: CDR1 SGHAT, CDR2 FQNNGV. CDR3 size: 15 residues. Trimming cost V 1 base and J 9 bases, with 19 bases left between them. CDR3 residues: CASSLGVGLPLGQYF. The CDR3 coding sequence is TGTGCCAGCAGCTTAGGTGTTGGACTACCCCTAGGGCAGTACTTC. Based on the CDR3 plus reference TRBV11-2 and TRBJ2-7, the full variable domain is EAGVAQSPRYKIIEKRQSVAFWCNPISGHATLYWYQQILGQGPKLLIQFQNNGVVDDSQLPKDRFSAERLKGVDSTLKIQPAKLEDSAVYLCASSLGVGLPLGQYFGPGTRLTVT.

V gene TRBV29-1 combines with J gene TRBJ2-2, with a tentative D call TRBD1 (6 bases). The CDR3 is 11 residues long. Germline V lookup: CDR1 SQVTM, CDR2 ANQGSEA. Trimming left V 5 bases short and J 6 bases short, with 7 bases between. The CDR3 protein is CSVKGAGELFF. CDR3 bases: TGCAGCGTTAAGGGGGCCGGGGAGCTGTTTTTT.

This clone was picked up one time. The chain joins TRBV18 to TRBJ2-1; TRBD2 aligns across 8 bases. The CDR3 consists of 16 residues. The germline gives CDR1 KGHSH, CDR2 LQKENI. Trimming removed 0 bases from V and 7 bases from J; junction bases left unmatched: 8. CDR3 loop: CASSPPYGGAGNEQFF. DNA for the CDR3: TGTGCCAGCTCACCACCCTACGGGGGGGCAGGGAATGAGCAGTTCTTC.

CDR3: CASSSGSRGEETQYF. DNA of the CDR3: TGCGCCAGCAGCTCTGGGTCACGGGGGGAAGAGACCCAGTACTTC. V gene TRBV5-1 combines with J gene TRBJ2-5, with 7 nucleotides matching TRBD2. The CDR3 covers 15 residues. In germline, CDR1 is SGHRS, CDR2 YFSETQ. J was trimmed by 3 bases and V by 3 bases; bases with no gene match: 8.

CDR3 sequence: CASSLDPSYGYTF. The CDR3 DNA follows: TGTGCCAGCAGTCTAGACCCTTCCTACGGCTACACCTTC. The V and J genes are TRBV28 and TRBJ1-2; D gene uncertain. The V end lost 5 bases, the J end lost 8 bases, and 15 bases lay between the germline ends. This CDR3 region has 13 residues. The germline gives CDR1 MDHEN, CDR2 SYDVKM.

The chain carries TRBV7-2 and TRBJ2-2, with D perhaps matching TRBD2 (5 bases). The CDR3 length is 13 residues. V was clipped by 5 bases and J by 5 bases, with 9 bases between them. Germline loops: CDR1 SGHTA, CDR2 FQGNSA. The CDR3 DNA sequence: TGTGCCAGCAGCACGGGAAGGACCGGGGAGCTGTTTTTT. The encoded protein is CASSTGRTGELFF.

The genes are TRBV27 and TRBJ1-1; TRBD1 might be the D (6 bases). Germline assignment: CDR1 MNHEY and CDR2 SMNVEV (reference sequence). The V end lost 9 bases, the J end lost 0 bases, and 14 bases lay between the germline ends. This CDR3 has 14 amino acids. This CDR3 is CASGNRALNTEAFF. The CDR3 nucleotides read TGTGCCAGTGGCAACAGGGCACTGAACACTGAAGCTTTCTTT.

The chain employs TRBV28 and TRBJ1-1; D not certain. Deletions cut 8 bases from V and 5 bases from J, with 12 bases between. The CDR3 totals 12 residues. CDR1 is MDHEN and CDR2 is SYDVKM in the germline V gene. The CDR3 is CASFTGSTEAFF. CDR3 coding DNA: TGTGCCAGCTTTACCGGGAGTACTGAAGCTTTCTTT.

The V and J genes are TRBV30 and TRBJ2-5, with 13 bases aligning to TRBD2. CDR1 and CDR2 (germline): GTSNPN, SVGIG (reference sequence). V was pared by 2 bases and J by 9 bases, with 6 bases of the junction left unmatched. CDR3 length equals 14 residues. In DNA form, the CDR3 reads TGTGCCTGGAGTCTTACTAGCGGGGGGGCCGCCCAGTACTTC. It codes for CAWSLTSGGAAQYF.

The V call is TRBV7-9, the J call TRBJ2-7, with no clear D. The CDR3 contains 14 residues. Trimming removed 4 bases at V and 5 bases at J, with 15 bases between. In germline, CDR1 is SEHNR, CDR2 FQNEAQ (reference sequence). This chain's CDR3 is CASSYDLLRDEQYF. CDR3 coding DNA: TGTGCCAGCAGCTATGACCTGCTTCGGGACGAGCAGTACTTC.

The chain is built from TRBV7-9 and TRBJ1-1; D call uncertain. The CDR3 has 12 residues. Trimming took off 3 bases at V and 1 base at J, with 3 bases between the two ends. The germline CDR1 and CDR2 sequences are SEHNR and FQNEAQ (reference sequence). The CDR3 region is CASSFSNTEAFF. The CDR3 nucleotides read TGTGCCAGCAGCTTCTCGAACACTGAAGCTTTCTTT.

This clone was counted once. This chain uses TRBV7-2 with TRBJ1-5; D uncertain. V was trimmed by 2 bases and J by 10 bases, leaving 9 bases between them. The CDR3 is 12 amino acids. The germline V gene encodes CDR1 SGHTA and CDR2 FQGNSA. CDR3 protein: CASSLRVGPQHF. The DNA of the CDR3 is TGTGCCAGCAGCTTACGGGTCGGACCCCAGCATTTT. Full variable domain (missing parts from reference TRBV7-2 and TRBJ1-5): GAGVSQSPSNKVTEKGKDVELRCDPISGHTALYWYRQSLGQGLEFLIYFQGNSAPDKSGLPSDRFSAERTGGSVSTLTIQRTQQEDSAVYLCASSLRVGPQHFGDGTRLSIL.

This clone occurred a few times. The chain has TRBV5-1 and TRBJ2-3; 10 nucleotides line up with TRBD1. The V gene's germline CDR1 is SGHRS and CDR2 YFSETQ. The CDR3 spans 16 residues. Trimming took 4 bases from V and 1 from J; bases not matched to a gene: 6. CDR3 loop: CASSPGQGTGTDTQYF. The CDR3 DNA sequence: TGCGCCAGCAGCCCGGGACAGGGGACGGGCACAGATACGCAGTATTTT.

The V gene is TRBV27, the J gene TRBJ1-2; 8 bases fit TRBD1. The CDR3 totals 15 residues. CDR1 is MNHEY and CDR2 is SMNVEV in the germline V gene (reference sequence). J gave up 8 bases and V 4 bases, and 12 bases lay outside the gene matches. The chain's CDR3 is CASSSITGQGSGYTF. Here the CDR3 DNA reads TGTGCCAGCAGTTCCATTACCGGACAGGGCTCGGGCTACACCTTC.

V and J are TRBV9 and TRBJ2-1, with 10 bases identical to TRBD2. CDR3 length: 15 amino acids. Germline trimming cut 2 bases from V and 5 bases from J; bases unmatched to any gene: 4. Germline V gene lookup returns CDR1 SGDLS and CDR2 YYNGEE. The CDR3 nucleotides read TGTGCCAGCAGCGTTAAGGGACTAGCGAACAATGAGCAGTTCTTC. It encodes CASSVKGLANNEQFF.

This clone was counted once. This chain uses TRBV5-8 with TRBJ2-1; the match to TRBD2 covers 8 bases. There are 16 residues in the CDR3. Germline loops: CDR1 SGHTS, CDR2 YDEGEE. With V trimmed by 3 bases and J by 2 bases, 7 bases remained unmatched. The CDR3 nucleotides read TGTGCCAGCAGCTGGGGGGTAGCGGGGCCCTACAATGAGCAGTTCTTC. Translation: CASSWGVAGPYNEQFF.

The chain carries TRBV5-8 and TRBJ2-3; D perhaps matches TRBD2 (5 bases). Germline values: CDR1 SGHTS, CDR2 YDEGEE. The ends were cut back, 2 bases at V and 6 bases at J, with 16 bases in the middle. CDR3 size: 15 residues. Written as DNA, the CDR3 is TGTGCCAGCAGCTTTGGTCACGGAGGAGAGGATACGCAGTATTTT. Translated: CASSFGHGGEDTQYF.

The genes are TRBV11-2 and TRBJ1-6; no clear D gene. This CDR3 comprises 17 residues. The V gene's germline CDR1 is SGHAT and CDR2 FQNNGV. V lost 4 bases to trimming and J lost 10 bases, with 23 bases between them. CDR3 coding DNA: TGTGCCAGCAGCTCGCCCCTTATTCCCGGGAAGGACTCACCCCTCCACTTT. This gives the protein CASSSPLIPGKDSPLHF.